The rows below give T cell receptor beta chains drawn from one sample of a study of cytomegalovirus exposure and HLA in healthy donors. This table comes from immunoSEQ multiplex PCR, and its TCRdb copy is limited to in-frame clones, with some not included. The sample has around 53,000 clones; 82% are singletons. Sequencing was performed on PBMCs. Receptors originate from a man aged 50 to 60 in good health and CMV-seronegative. The CDR3 runs from the conserved cysteine through the conserved F or W. A D gene is named only where the DNA matches it firmly. Expanded clones are given a class, and other clones once, few, many or no size at all.

D	V	J	size	length	DNA	CDR3
-	TRBV5-4	TRBJ2-2	-	16	TGTGCCAGCAGCTTGGGGTGGAGGGGGAACACCGGGGAGCTGTTTTTT	CASSLGWRGNTGELFF
TRBD1	TRBV19	TRBJ2-7	-	14	TGTGCCACCGCGACAGGGACCACCGGGTACGAGCAGTACTTC	CATATGTTGYEQYF
TRBD2	TRBV6-1	TRBJ2-2	-	18	TGTGCCAGCAGTAAAGTCGGGCTAGCGGGGGGGCACACCGGGGAGCTGTTTTTT	CASSKVGLAGGHTGELFF
-	TRBV7-2	TRBJ1-3	-	15	TGTGCCAGCAGCTTTTACACTACGAGCGGAAACACCATATATTTT	CASSFYTTSGNTIYF
-	TRBV7-2	TRBJ2-3	-	14	TGTGCCAGCAGCTCCGGTCGGGTCACAGATACGCAGTATTTT	CASSSGRVTDTQYF
-	TRBV11-2	TRBJ2-7	-	11	TGTGCCAGCAGCGGGCGTTACGAGCAGTACTTC	CASSGRYEQYF
TRBD1	TRBV9	TRBJ2-2	-	15	TGTGCCAGCAGAGGGGGACAGGGTAGGACCGGGGAGCTGTTTTTT	CASRGGQGRTGELFF
-	TRBV29-1	TRBJ1-1	-	12	TGCAGCGTTGTGGGCATGAACACTGAAGCTTTCTTT	CSVVGMNTEAFF
-	TRBV9	TRBJ1-2	-	13	TGTGCCAGCAGCGGAGGGGGGGTCTATGGCTACACCTTC	CASSGGGVYGYTF
TRBD1	TRBV7-9	TRBJ2-3	-	16	TGTGCCAGCAGCCCATTAGGGACAGCAAGCACAGATACGCAGTATTTT	CASSPLGTASTDTQYF
TRBD2	TRBV2	TRBJ2-7	-	15	TGTGCCAGCAGTGCTGTTAGCGGGACCCGCTACGAGCAGTACTTC	CASSAVSGTRYEQYF
-	TRBV27	TRBJ1-1	-	13	TGTGCCAGCACCGCTCGTTGGGACACTGAGGCTTTCTTT	CASTARWDTEAFF
-	TRBV14	TRBJ2-2	-	17	TGTGCCAGCAGCCAGCTACCGGGACTTTCCAACACCGGGGAGCTGTTTTTT	CASSQLPGLSNTGELFF
-	TRBV6-1	TRBJ1-6	-	16	TGTGCCAGCAGTGAACTTTCCGGCAGGGCCAATTCACCCCTCCACTTT	CASSELSGRANSPLHF
TRBD1	TRBV6-6	TRBJ1-4	-	16	TGTGCCAGCAGTTCGGACGGGACAGGGAGTGATGAAAAACTGTTTTTT	CASSSDGTGSDEKLFF
-	TRBV28	TRBJ1-1	-	13	TGTGCCAGCAGTATTAATACAGGGTTAGAAGCTTTCTTT	CASSINTGLEAFF
-	TRBV27	TRBJ2-1	-	18	TGTGCCAGCAGTTTCTTCGCCGGAGTCCCCCCTCCCCACAATGAGCAGTTCTTC	CASSFFAGVPPPHNEQFF
TRBD1	TRBV5-6	TRBJ2-7	-	14	TGTGCCAGCAGCACCTACAGGGGCCTATACGAGCAGTACTTC	CASSTYRGLYEQYF
-	TRBV7-6	TRBJ1-5	few	17	TGTGCCAGCAGCTTAGGTCGGAGAAATGGGAGCAATCAGCCCCAGCATTTT	CASSLGRRNGSNQPQHF
-	TRBV6-6	TRBJ2-3	-	14	TGTGCCAGCAGGCTGCAGGCAATCACAGATACGCAGTATTTT	CASRLQAITDTQYF
TRBD1	TRBV10-1	TRBJ1-5	-	15	TGCGCCAGCAGTGAGTGGGACAGGCGTGATCAGCCCCAGCATTTT	CASSEWDRRDQPQHF
-	TRBV11-2	TRBJ2-7	-	14	TGTGCCAGCAGCTTAGATTACAGGTCCTACGAGCAGTACTTC	CASSLDYRSYEQYF
TRBD2	TRBV6-4	TRBJ2-3	few	14	TGTGCCAGCAGTGAGCGGGGGGGCACAGATACGCAGTATTTT	CASSERGGTDTQYF
TRBD1	TRBV6-6	TRBJ1-2	-	13	TGTGCCAGCAGCCGACAGGGGAACTATGGCTACACCTTC	CASSRQGNYGYTF
-	TRBV10-3	TRBJ1-1	-	14	TGTGCCATCAGTGAGTCACAGGGGAACACTGAAGCTTTCTTT	CAISESQGNTEAFF
TRBD1	TRBV28	TRBJ2-1	-	15	TGTGCCAGCAGGCAGACAGGGACAAAGTACAATGAGCAGTTCTTC	CASRQTGTKYNEQFF
-	TRBV29-1	TRBJ2-7	few	12	TGCAGCGTTGAGGCAGGGGCCCACGAGCAGTACTTC	CSVEAGAHEQYF
-	TRBV6-5	TRBJ2-7	-	15	TGTGCCAGCAGTTACTCAACACAGGCGGCCTACGAGCAGTACTTC	CASSYSTQAAYEQYF
-	TRBV5-6	TRBJ1-1	once	13	TGTGCCAGCAGCTTGGACAGGGACACTGAAGCTTTCTTT	CASSLDRDTEAFF
TRBD2	TRBV12-5	TRBJ2-3	-	16	TGTGCTAGTGGTACCGGGACTAGCGGGGGTGCAGATACGCAGTATTTT	CASGTGTSGGADTQYF
TRBD2	TRBV9	TRBJ2-3	few	15	TGTGCCAGCAGCGTAGGAGCGGGGGGGACAGATACGCAGTATTTT	CASSVGAGGTDTQYF
TRBD1	TRBV6-1	TRBJ1-5	-	14	TGTGCCAGCAGTAACCCGACAGGGCATCAGCCCCAGCATTTT	CASSNPTGHQPQHF
TRBD1	TRBV27	TRBJ1-2	-	15	TGTGCCACACGAGAGGGGACAGCTTCCTCCTATGGCTACACCTTC	CATREGTASSYGYTF
TRBD1	TRBV4-1	TRBJ2-3	-	18	TGCGCCAGCAGCCAGCAACCTTCGGGACAGGGAAGCACAGATACGCAGTATTTT	CASSQQPSGQGSTDTQYF
-	TRBV20-1	TRBJ2-7	few	10	TGCAGTGGAACCCAGCGGGAGCAGTACTTC	CSGTQREQYF
-	TRBV14	TRBJ2-7	-	15	TGTGCCAGCAGCCATTCCGGACAGTCCCCCTACGAGCAGTACTTC	CASSHSGQSPYEQYF
-	TRBV14	TRBJ1-4	-	16	TGTGCCAGCAGCCAAGAGCGGGGGGCAACTAATGAAAAACTGTTTTTT	CASSQERGATNEKLFF
-	TRBV27	TRBJ1-5	few	16	TGTGCCAGCAGTTTAAATGGGGGCGCGGGCAATCAGCCCCAGCATTTT	CASSLNGGAGNQPQHF
-	TRBV10-3	TRBJ2-7	once	15	TGTGCCATCAGTGACCCCGGGACAACGGGCTACGAGCAGTACTTC	CAISDPGTTGYEQYF
-	TRBV5-4	TRBJ1-4	-	15	TGTGCCAGCAGCAGGGAGGGAGGAGTTAATGAAAAACTGTTTTTT	CASSREGGVNEKLFF